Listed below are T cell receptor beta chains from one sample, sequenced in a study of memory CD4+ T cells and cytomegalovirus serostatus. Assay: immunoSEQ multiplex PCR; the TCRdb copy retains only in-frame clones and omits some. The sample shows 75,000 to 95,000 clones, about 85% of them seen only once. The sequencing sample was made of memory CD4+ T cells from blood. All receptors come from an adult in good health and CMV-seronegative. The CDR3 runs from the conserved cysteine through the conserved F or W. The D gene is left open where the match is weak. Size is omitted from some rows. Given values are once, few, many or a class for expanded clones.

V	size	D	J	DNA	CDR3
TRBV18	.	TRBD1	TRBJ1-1	TGTGCCAGCTCAGCCGGGACAGGTGATAATGAAGCTTTCTTT	CASSAGTGDNEAFF
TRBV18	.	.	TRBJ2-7	TGTGCCAGCTCACCAGCCGGGTCCTATTCCTACGAGCAGTACTTC	CASSPAGSYSYEQYF
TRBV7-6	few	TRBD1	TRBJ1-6	TGTGCCAGCAGCCCCCAGGGGGTGAGGAATTCACCCCTCCACTTT	CASSPQGVRNSPLHF
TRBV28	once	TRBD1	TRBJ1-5	TGTGCCAGCAGTTTGGGGACAGGGGGCTATCAGCCCCAGCATTTT	CASSLGTGGYQPQHF
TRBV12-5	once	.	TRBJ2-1	TGTGCTAGTGGTTTGGAGGTCGGGGGCTCCTACAATGAGCAGTTCTTC	CASGLEVGGSYNEQFF
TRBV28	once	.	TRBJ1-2	TGTGCCAGCAGATTAGCCCTCTATGGCTACACCTTC	CASRLALYGYTF
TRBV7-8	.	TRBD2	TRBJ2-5	TGTGCCTTAGCGGGTATTGGGTACCAAGAGACCCAGTACTTC	CALAGIGYQETQYF
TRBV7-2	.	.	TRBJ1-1	TGTGCCAGCAGCGCCGAAGCGGGTCGTGAAGCTTTCTTT	CASSAEAGREAFF
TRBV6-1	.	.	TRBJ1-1	TGTGCCAGCAGTGAAGCGGGCCTTTCAACTGAAGCTTTCTTT	CASSEAGLSTEAFF
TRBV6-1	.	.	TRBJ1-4	TGTGCCACCACTCAACAATTTGCAACTAATGAAAAACTGTTTTTT	CATTQQFATNEKLFF
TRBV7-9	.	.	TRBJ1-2	TGTGCCAGCAGCCCAGACAGGTTTAACTATGGCTACACCTTC	CASSPDRFNYGYTF
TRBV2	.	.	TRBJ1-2	TGTGCCAGCAGACTACAATACGGCTACACCTTC	CASRLQYGYTF
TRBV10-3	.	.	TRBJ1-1	TGTGCCATCCGATGGACAGACATGAACACTGAAGCTTTCTTT	CAIRWTDMNTEAFF
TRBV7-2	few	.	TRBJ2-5	TGTGCCAGCAGCTTAGCGACGGGGCCGACAGAGACCCAGTACTTC	CASSLATGPTETQYF
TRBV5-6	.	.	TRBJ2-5	TGTGCCAGCAGATCAAGACGGGGCTTACAAGAGACCCAGTACTTC	CASRSRRGLQETQYF
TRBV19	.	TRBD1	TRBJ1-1	TGTGCCAGTATAACGGGACAGTTGAACACTGAAGCTTTCTTT	CASITGQLNTEAFF
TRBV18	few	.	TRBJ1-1	TGTGCCAGCTCACCACTGCGGGAGATGAACACTGAAGCTTTCTTT	CASSPLREMNTEAFF
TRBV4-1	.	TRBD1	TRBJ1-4	TGCGCCAGCAGCCATGACCGGGACAGGGGCGCAACTAATGAAAAACTGTTTTTT	CASSHDRDRGATNEKLFF
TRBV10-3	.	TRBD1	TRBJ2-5	TGTGCCTCTTCCCGGGACAGGGGAGAGACCCAGTACTTC	CASSRDRGETQYF
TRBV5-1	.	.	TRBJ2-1	TGCGCCAGCAGCTTCGAAACCCGGGGGTGGAATGAGCAGTTCTTC	CASSFETRGWNEQFF
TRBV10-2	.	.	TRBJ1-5	TGCGCCAGCAGTTTTATGGGGGGGAATCAGCCCCAGCATTTT	CASSFMGGNQPQHF
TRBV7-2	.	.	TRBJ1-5	TGTGCCAGCAGCTTAATGGCAGCTACGAGCAATCAGCCCCAGCATTTT	CASSLMAATSNQPQHF
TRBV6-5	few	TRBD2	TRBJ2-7	TGTGCCAGCAGGTTGGGACTATCCTACGAGCAGTACTTC	CASRLGLSYEQYF
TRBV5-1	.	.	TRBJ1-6	TGCGCCAGCAGCTTGGACGTGAGGGATTCACCCCTCCACTTT	CASSLDVRDSPLHF
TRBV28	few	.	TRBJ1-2	TGTGCCAGCAGTTTACCAGGGGTAAACTATGGCTACACCTTC	CASSLPGVNYGYTF
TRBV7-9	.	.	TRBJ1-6	TGTGCCAGCAGCTTAGGGGGATGGAATTCACCCCTCCACTTT	CASSLGGWNSPLHF
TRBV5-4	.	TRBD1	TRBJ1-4	TGTGCCAGCAGAACAGGGGGCACTGAAAAACTGTTTTTT	CASRTGGTEKLFF
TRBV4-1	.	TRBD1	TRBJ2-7	TGCGCCAGCAGCCAGCCTCCGGGACAGGGGGCTGTCGAGCAGTACTTC	CASSQPPGQGAVEQYF
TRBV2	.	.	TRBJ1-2	TGTGCCAGCAGTGGCCAGGTTCTCTATGGCTACACCTTC	CASSGQVLYGYTF
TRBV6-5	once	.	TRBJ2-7	TGTGCCAGCAGTTCGACAGTCTCCTACGAGCAGTACTTC	CASSSTVSYEQYF
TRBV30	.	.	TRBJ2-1	TGTGCCTGGAGAGGACTGCCGACCTACAATGAGCAGTTCTTC	CAWRGLPTYNEQFF
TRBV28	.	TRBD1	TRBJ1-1	TGTGCCAGCAGTCCCCCGGACAGGGAAACTGAAGCTTTCTTT	CASSPPDRETEAFF
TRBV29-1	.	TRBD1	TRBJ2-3	TGCAGCGTTGAAGGGAGACAGGGGGTCGATACGCAGTATTTT	CSVEGRQGVDTQYF
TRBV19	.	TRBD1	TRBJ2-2	TGTGCCAGTAGTCCCAGGGACAGGGTCCGTGGGGAGCTGTTTTTT	CASSPRDRVRGELFF
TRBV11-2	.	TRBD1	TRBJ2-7	TGTGCCAGCAGCTTCTCCGGGGACAGGGTCAACGAGCAGTACTTC	CASSFSGDRVNEQYF
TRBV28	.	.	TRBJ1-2	TGTGCCAGCAGAACAGGGTTATTTGGCTACACCTTC	CASRTGLFGYTF
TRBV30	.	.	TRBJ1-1	TGTGCCTGGCGACAAACAGGGAATTCGGCTGAAGCTTTCTTT	CAWRQTGNSAEAFF
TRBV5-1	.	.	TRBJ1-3	TGCGCCAGCAGCTTTGGCGATCCCGCCACCATATATTTT	CASSFGDPATIYF
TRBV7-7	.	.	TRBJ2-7	TGTGCTAGCAGCCCCGGAGAGGGCTCCTACGAGCAGTACTTC	CASSPGEGSYEQYF
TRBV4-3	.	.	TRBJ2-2	TGCGCCAGCAGCCAAGAGTTAGGACAGATCGCCGGGGAGCTGTTTTTT	CASSQELGQIAGELFF
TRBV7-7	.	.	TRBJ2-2	TGTGCTAGCAGCTTAGACGAGGGTGGCGGGGAGCTGTTTTTT	CASSLDEGGGELFF
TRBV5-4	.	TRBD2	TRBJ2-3	TGTGCCAGCAGCCCTAGGACTAGCGCTGACACAGATACGCAGTATTTT	CASSPRTSADTDTQYF
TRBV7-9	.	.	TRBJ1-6	TGTGCCAGCAGCTTAGGGCTGGGGCACTCCCTCCACTTT	CASSLGLGHSLHF
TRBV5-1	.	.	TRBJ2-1	TGCGCCAGCAGCTTGGGGGGGGAGACTTACAATGAGCAGTTCTTC	CASSLGGETYNEQFF
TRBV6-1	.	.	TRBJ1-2	TGTGCCAGCAGTGAACCAGGGCGACAGGCTTATGGCTACACCTTC	CASSEPGRQAYGYTF
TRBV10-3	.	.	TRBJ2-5	TGTGCCATCAGTGACAGGGGACAAGAGACCCAGTACTTC	CAISDRGQETQYF
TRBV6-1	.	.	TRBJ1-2	TGTGCCAGCAGCCAGACAGGTTTAGGAGGCTACACCTTC	CASSQTGLGGYTF
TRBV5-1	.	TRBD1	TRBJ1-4	TGCGCCAGCAGTACGAGGACAGGCGTTAATGAAAAACTGTTTTTT	CASSTRTGVNEKLFF
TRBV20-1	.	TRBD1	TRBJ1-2	TGCAGTGCCAGACAGGGATCGCGCTACACCTTC	CSARQGSRYTF
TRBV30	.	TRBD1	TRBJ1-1	TGTGCCTGGAGTAGCCGCGGCAGGGGGGCTTTCTTT	CAWSSRGRGAFF
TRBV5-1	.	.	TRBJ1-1	TGCGCCAGCAGCTTGGTTCTAGGAGGGGACTCAAACACTGAAGCTTTCTTT	CASSLVLGGDSNTEAFF
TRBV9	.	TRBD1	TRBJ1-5	TGTGCCAGCAGCGCCGGGACAGTTAGCAATCAGCCCCAGCATTTT	CASSAGTVSNQPQHF
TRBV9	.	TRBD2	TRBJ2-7	TGTGCCAGCAGCCCCAGGACTAGCGGGGGGGCCTTCGACGAGCAGTACTTC	CASSPRTSGGAFDEQYF
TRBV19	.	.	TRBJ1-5	TGTGCCAGTAGTAGTACAGGGCCCTCTCATCAGCCCCAGCATTTT	CASSSTGPSHQPQHF
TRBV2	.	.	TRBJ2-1	TGTGCCAGCACTCCCGGGACCGCGGGCGATGAGCAGTTCTTC	CASTPGTAGDEQFF
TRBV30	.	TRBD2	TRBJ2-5	TGTGCCTGGAGTGGGGGGGGACCCCAGTACTTC	CAWSGGGPQYF
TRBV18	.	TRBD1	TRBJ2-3	TGTGCCAGCTCACGCAGACCTCCGGGACAGAGCTCTACTAGCACAGATACGCAGTATTTT	CASSRRPPGQSSTSTDTQYF
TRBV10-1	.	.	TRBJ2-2	TGCGCCAGCAGTACGGGTGAGGGGACCGGGGAGCTGTTTTTT	CASSTGEGTGELFF
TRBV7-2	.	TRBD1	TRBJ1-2	TGTGCCAGCAGCCACTCGGGGCGGACAGGGGAATGGAGCTATGGCTACACCTTC	CASSHSGRTGEWSYGYTF